This note documents a single T cell receptor (beta chain) sequence. There is no known antigen for this receptor. No clone much larger than this one lies a single base away; base qualities are absent. At one collaborating source in Seattle, patients were enrolled during active infection and were followed longitudinally through the course of disease. Collaborating institutions collected whole blood in K2EDTA tubes following their own protocols. For TCRbeta analysis, collaborators shipped samples as frozen whole blood, isolated PBMCs, or DNA extracted from either of those sample types. The CDR3 measures 15 amino acids from cysteine to phenylalanine. Only the CDR3 DNA stays, 45 bases, in frame from base 1. The V end gives up 2 bases and the J end 3 bases, leaving 6 bases in the junction not matched to a gene. Sequences MDHEN (CDR1) and SYDVKM (CDR2) are obtained from the germline V gene. The immunoSEQ Assay, a bias-controlled multiplex PCR, was used to amplify TCRbeta CDR3 regions from genomic DNA. The authors' analysis ran thus. The number of nucleated cells in each sample was estimated by amplification of reference gene primers within the assay. Sequence reads were collapsed and filtered to measure the absolute abundance of every unique TCRbeta CDR3 rearrangement. For each sample, productive Simpson clonality was calculated by taking the square root of Simpson's diversity index across productive rearrangements. Sourced from immuneACCESS, this table was stored by TCRdb with only in-frame sequences that have V and J called. A share of the clones is absent; for the studies checked, an unresolved V gene accounts for under half, and the remainder has no known explanation. V and J calls and clone size are those listed in that table; D and trimming were worked out from the DNA. The sample records about 300,000 clones, roughly 86% of which are singletons. 1.5% to 2% of the sample belongs to the ten largest clones.

These data are taken from a study of blood T cell repertoires in COVID-19 (dated by TCRdb to 2018 to 2021). Turning to the overall study: Collaborator samples came from the United States, Italy and Spain and covered acute and convalescent phases of COVID-19. The prospective study material was composed of cDNA or gDNA derived from T cells, B-cell-depleted T cells, or PBMCs. The dataset comprised deeply sampled blood TCRbeta repertoires from subjects exposed to, actively infected with, or recovered from COVID-19. A freely available public database, intended as a resource for researchers studying the immune response to SARS-CoV-2, is where the repertoires were released. The samples were drawn from the first 160 participants of the ongoing ImmuneRACE study and from 1,254 subjects provided by 6 global collaborators. Nearly every sample came with metadata listing a de-identified subject ID, COVID-19 status, age in years and sex. Where HLA class I and class II types were available, the types were taken from metadata supplied by the sample provider, not from assay-based typing.

Points the paper makes about the study in general: The quantity of clinical and demographic metadata differed by source and by participant and was supplied without curation.

The origin of this receptor is a woman in her twenties or thirties with COVID-19, enrolled during active disease. The rearranged chain carries TRBV28 and TRBJ1-1, with 7 central nucleotides matching TRBD1. Sample: peripheral blood. The DNA sequence reads TGTGCCAGCAGTTTAGGAGACAGGGTTGACACTGAAGCTTTCTTT. It encodes CASSLGDRVDTEAFF.